A selection of T cell receptor beta chains follows, all from one sample in a study of blood T cell repertoires in COVID-19. Repertoires were generated with immunoSEQ multiplex PCR, while TCRdb's copy carries only in-frame clones and drops some. The sample includes about 220,000 clones, about four fifths of them seen just once. The sequenced sample was PBMCs or T cells enriched from blood (not recorded which). The receptor set was obtained from a woman in her forties or fifties who had been exposed to COVID-19. Both conserved end residues are part of each CDR3. A D gene is named only where the DNA matches it firmly. Size tells how often a clone was seen (once, few, many) or the class of an expanded clone, and some rows leave it out.

>TRBV11-1|.|.|TRBJ1-1
TGTGCCAGCAGCTTATCAGGCCCCTTCTCCGAAGCTTTCTTT
CASSLSGPFSEAFF
>TRBV24-1|few|TRBD1|TRBJ2-2
TGTGCCACCAGTGATCCCGGACAGGCGAACACCGGGGAGCTGTTTTTT
CATSDPGQANTGELFF
>TRBV7-9|.|.|TRBJ2-6
TGTGCCAGCAGCTTAGTTCTAGGATCTGGGGCCAACGTCCTGACTTTC
CASSLVLGSGANVLTF
>TRBV5-1|.|.|TRBJ1-3
TGCGCCAGCAGCTTGACCACTCCCGGAAACACCATATATTTT
CASSLTTPGNTIYF
>TRBV18|.|.|TRBJ2-3
TGTGCCAGCTCACCCGGGTCAAGAACAGATACGCAGTATTTT
CASSPGSRTDTQYF
>TRBV18|.|.|TRBJ2-5
TGTGCCAGCTCCCTAGATCGAGAGACCCAGTACTTC
CASSLDRETQYF
>TRBV19|.|TRBD1|TRBJ1-1
TGTGCCAGTAGTATCGGACAGGGGGTCACTGAAGCTTTCTTT
CASSIGQGVTEAFF
>TRBV7-8|.|TRBD1|TRBJ2-1
TGTGCCAGCAGCCTTCAGACAGGGCTATTGTTCTTC
CASSLQTGLLFF
>TRBV30|.|.|TRBJ1-6
TGTGCCTGGAGTTCCGACAAGAGCTCCTATAATTCACCCCTCCACTTT
CAWSSDKSSYNSPLHF
>TRBV19|.|TRBD2|TRBJ2-3
TGTGCCAGTAGTATCGGGGGGGGCGAAACAGATACGCAGTATTTT
CASSIGGGETDTQYF
>TRBV19|few|TRBD1|TRBJ1-5
TGTGCCAGTATTTCTTCGACAGGGCCCCAACCCCAGCATTTT
CASISSTGPQPQHF
>TRBV28|.|TRBD2|TRBJ2-1
TGTGCCAGCACCTCGACAAACCCGGGACTAGTTCAAAGTGAGCAGTTCTTC
CASTSTNPGLVQSEQFF
>TRBV4-1|few|.|TRBJ1-5
TGCGCCAGCAGCCAATGGGCAGGGAGCAATCAGCCCCAGCATTTT
CASSQWAGSNQPQHF
>TRBV2|.|TRBD1|TRBJ1-2
TGTGCCAGCAGCGACGCCCCCCGAGGGGGCGCGAACTATGGCTACACCTTC
CASSDAPRGGANYGYTF
>TRBV5-1|.|.|TRBJ1-4
TGCGCCAGCAGGAGAAGTCCAACTAATGAAAAACTGTTTTTT
CASRRSPTNEKLFF
>TRBV19|.|.|TRBJ1-2
TGTGCCAGTAGTATGGACAACAGGGCAACCTATGGCTACACCTTC
CASSMDNRATYGYTF
>TRBV25-1|.|.|TRBJ2-3
TGTGCCAGCGCACGGGGGTGGAGCACAGATACGCAGTATTTT
CASARGWSTDTQYF
>TRBV5-5|.|.|TRBJ1-6
TGTGCCAGCAGCTTGGTCCAGTATAATTCACCCCTCCACTTT
CASSLVQYNSPLHF
>TRBV28|.|.|TRBJ1-6
TGTGCCAGCATCGGGCAGGGATATAATTCACCCCTCCACTTT
CASIGQGYNSPLHF
>TRBV7-7|.|.|TRBJ1-1
TGTGCCAGCAGCCTCCTAGCTAACACTGAAGCTTTCTTT
CASSLLANTEAFF
>TRBV29-1|.|.|TRBJ2-7
TGCAGCGTCGGGGTTGGACTCTCCGGCGAGCAGTACTTC
CSVGVGLSGEQYF
>TRBV7-2|.|.|TRBJ2-5
TGTGCCAGCAGCGCCCCCCGAGCCTTCCTGGAGACCCAGTACTTC
CASSAPRAFLETQYF
>TRBV6-1|.|TRBD1|TRBJ2-7
TGTGCCAGCAGTGACAACACAGGGGTAAACTACTACGAGCAGTACTTC
CASSDNTGVNYYEQYF
>TRBV28|.|.|TRBJ2-1
TGTGCCAGCTCTCGGGGAGGCTACAATGAGCAGTTCTTC
CASSRGGYNEQFF
>TRBV5-4|few|.|TRBJ1-4
TGTGCCAGCAGCCCGGACAGACGTAATGAAAAACTGTTTTTT
CASSPDRRNEKLFF
>TRBV6-1|.|TRBD1|TRBJ1-4
TGTGCCAGCAGTGAAGCGGGCCAGGGGGTAAAACTGTTTTTT
CASSEAGQGVKLFF
>TRBV3-1/TRBV3-2|.|.|TRBJ1-1
TGTGCCAGCAGCCAGGGCAGCTTGAACACTGAAGCTTTCTTT
CASSQGSLNTEAFF
>TRBV7-2|.|.|TRBJ1-4
TGTGCCAGCAGCCGCTTCCTGCAGGGAGGTGAAAAACTGTTTTTT
CASSRFLQGGEKLFF
>TRBV5-4|.|TRBD1|TRBJ2-3
TGTGCCAGCAGCCTTACACTGGGACAGGGGATAGATACGCAGTATTTT
CASSLTLGQGIDTQYF
>TRBV9|few|TRBD1|TRBJ2-2
TGTGCCAGCAGCGCACGACAGGGAAGGACCGGGGAGCTGTTTTTT
CASSARQGRTGELFF
>TRBV7-9|.|.|TRBJ1-2
TGTGCCAGCAGCTTAAACTCAGGGGCGCATTATGGCTACACCTTC
CASSLNSGAHYGYTF
>TRBV3-1/TRBV3-2|.|TRBD1|TRBJ2-7
TGTGCCAGCAGCCAGGGACAGGGAGGCTACGAGCAGTACTTC
CASSQGQGGYEQYF